This T cell receptor (beta chain) was recorded in a study of neoadjuvant anti-PD-1 for oral cavity cancer. The wider study: Patients without progression received a fourth nivolumab dose around day 43, then surgical resection on days 50-56.

TCRdb's table, derived via immunoSEQ multiplex PCR, lists solely in-frame clones and lacks some. The sample carries about 1,400 clones, around 48% recorded once. Germline lookup yields CDR1 WSHSY and CDR2 SAAADI. The CDR3 spans 15 residues. Germline trimming cut 2 bases from V and 8 bases from J; bases unmatched to any gene: 9. The time point is: after neoadjuvant nivolumab, at surgical resection. The material sequenced was tumor tissue, taken after nivolumab (anti-PD-1) treatment. The chain links TRBV10-2 to TRBJ2-3; 8 positions match TRBD2. This receptor was taken from a person aged 40 to 85 with oral cavity squamous cell carcinoma. The CDR3 DNA is TGCGCCAGCAGTGAGCCAACGGGACTAGACGTTACGCAGTATTTT. Its translation is CASSEPTGLDVTQYF.